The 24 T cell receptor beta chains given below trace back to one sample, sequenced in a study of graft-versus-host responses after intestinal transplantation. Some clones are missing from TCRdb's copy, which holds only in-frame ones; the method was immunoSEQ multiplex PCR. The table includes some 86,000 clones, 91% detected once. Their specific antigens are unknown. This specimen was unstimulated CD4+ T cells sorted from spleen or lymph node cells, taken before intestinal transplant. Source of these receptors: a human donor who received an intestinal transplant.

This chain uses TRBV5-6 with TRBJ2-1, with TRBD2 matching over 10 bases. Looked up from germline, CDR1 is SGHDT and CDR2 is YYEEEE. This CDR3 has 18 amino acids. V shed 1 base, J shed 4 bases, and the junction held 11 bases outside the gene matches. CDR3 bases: TGTGCCAGCAGCTTGTTACAAAGCGGGGGGGCGAAATACAATGAGCAGTTCTTC. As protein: CASSLLQSGGAKYNEQFF. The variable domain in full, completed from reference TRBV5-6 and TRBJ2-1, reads DAGVTQSPTHLIKTRGQQVTLRCSPKSGHDTVSWYQQALGQGPQFIFQYYEEEERQRGNFPDRFSGHQFPNYSSELNVNALLLGDSALYLCASSLLQSGGAKYNEQFFGPGTRLTVL.

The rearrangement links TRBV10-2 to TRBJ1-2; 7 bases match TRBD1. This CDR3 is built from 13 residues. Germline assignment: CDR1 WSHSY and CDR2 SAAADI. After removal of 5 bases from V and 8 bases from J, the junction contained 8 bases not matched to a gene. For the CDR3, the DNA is TGCGCCAGCAGTCCTGACAGGGTGAACGGCTACACCTTC. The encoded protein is CASSPDRVNGYTF.

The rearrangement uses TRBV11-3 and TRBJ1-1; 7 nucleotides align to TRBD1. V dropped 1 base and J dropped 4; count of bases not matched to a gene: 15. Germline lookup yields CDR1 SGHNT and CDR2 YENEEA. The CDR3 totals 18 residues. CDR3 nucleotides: TGTGCCAGCAGCTTAGGGTCCACAGGGGCCCCTTTGGTCACTGAAGCTTTCTTT. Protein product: CASSLGSTGAPLVTEAFF.

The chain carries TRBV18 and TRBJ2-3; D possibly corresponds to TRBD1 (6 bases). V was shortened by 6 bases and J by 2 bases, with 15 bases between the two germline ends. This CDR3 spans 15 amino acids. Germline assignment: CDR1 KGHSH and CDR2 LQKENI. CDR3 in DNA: TGTGCCAGCTCCCCCGGGACACCCTTCACAGATACGCAGTATTTT. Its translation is CASSPGTPFTDTQYF.

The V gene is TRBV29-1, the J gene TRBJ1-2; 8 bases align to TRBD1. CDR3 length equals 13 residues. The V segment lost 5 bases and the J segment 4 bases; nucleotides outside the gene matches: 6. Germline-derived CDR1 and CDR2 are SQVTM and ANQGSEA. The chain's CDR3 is CSVPTTGGYGYTF. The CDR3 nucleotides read TGCAGCGTTCCTACTACAGGGGGCTATGGCTACACCTTC.

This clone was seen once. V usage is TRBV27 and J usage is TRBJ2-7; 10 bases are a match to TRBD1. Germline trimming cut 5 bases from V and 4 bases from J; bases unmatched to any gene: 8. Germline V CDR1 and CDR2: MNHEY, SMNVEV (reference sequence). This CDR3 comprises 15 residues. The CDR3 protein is CASSPTGTGVYEQYF. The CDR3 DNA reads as TGTGCCAGCAGTCCTACCGGGACAGGGGTTTACGAGCAGTACTTC.

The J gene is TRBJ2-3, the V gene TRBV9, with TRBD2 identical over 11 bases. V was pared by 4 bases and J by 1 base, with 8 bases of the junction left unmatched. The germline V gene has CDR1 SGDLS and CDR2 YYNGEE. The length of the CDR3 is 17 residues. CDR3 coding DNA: TGTGCCAGCAGCCGATCACTAGCGGGGGTGGGCACAGATACGCAGTATTTT. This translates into CASSRSLAGVGTDTQYF.

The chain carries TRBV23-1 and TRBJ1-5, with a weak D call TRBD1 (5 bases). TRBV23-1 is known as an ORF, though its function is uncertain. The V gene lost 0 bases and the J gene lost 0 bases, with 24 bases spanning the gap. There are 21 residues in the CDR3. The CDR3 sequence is CASSQSGGVGASVYSNQPQHF. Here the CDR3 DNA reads TGCGCCAGCAGTCAATCGGGGGGGGTCGGGGCGAGTGTCTATAGCAATCAGCCCCAGCATTTT.

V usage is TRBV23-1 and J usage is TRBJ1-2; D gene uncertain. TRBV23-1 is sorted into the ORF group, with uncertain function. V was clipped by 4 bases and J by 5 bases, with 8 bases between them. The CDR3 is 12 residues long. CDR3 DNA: TGCGCCAGCAGTCTACAGACGTATGGCTACACCTTC. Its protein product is CASSLQTYGYTF.

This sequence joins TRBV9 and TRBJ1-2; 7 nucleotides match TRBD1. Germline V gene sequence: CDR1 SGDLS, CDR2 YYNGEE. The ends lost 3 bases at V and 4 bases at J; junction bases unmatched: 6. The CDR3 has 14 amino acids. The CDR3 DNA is TGTGCCAGCAGCGCCTACCGGGACAGCTATGGCTACACCTTC. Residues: CASSAYRDSYGYTF.

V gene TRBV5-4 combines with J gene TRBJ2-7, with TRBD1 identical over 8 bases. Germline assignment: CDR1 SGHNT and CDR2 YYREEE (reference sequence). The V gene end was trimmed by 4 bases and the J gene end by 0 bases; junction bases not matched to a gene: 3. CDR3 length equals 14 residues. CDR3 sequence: CASSPGGNSYEQYF. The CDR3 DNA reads TGTGCCAGCAGCCCAGGGGGCAACTCCTACGAGCAGTACTTC.

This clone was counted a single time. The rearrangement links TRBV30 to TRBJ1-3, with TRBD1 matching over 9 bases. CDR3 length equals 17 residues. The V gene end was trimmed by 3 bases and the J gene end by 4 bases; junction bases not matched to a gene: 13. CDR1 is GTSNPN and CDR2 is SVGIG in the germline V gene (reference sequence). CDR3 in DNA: TGTGCCTGGAGCGCCCCCGGGACAGGGCTTCGAGGAAACACCATATATTTT. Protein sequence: CAWSAPGTGLRGNTIYF.

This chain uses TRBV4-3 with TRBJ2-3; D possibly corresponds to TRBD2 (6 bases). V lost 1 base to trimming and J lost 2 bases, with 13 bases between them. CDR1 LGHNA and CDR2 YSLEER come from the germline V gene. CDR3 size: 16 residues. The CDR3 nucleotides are TGCGCCAGCAGCCAAGGGGAGCGGGCGAACACAGATACGCAGTATTTT. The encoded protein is CASSQGERANTDTQYF.

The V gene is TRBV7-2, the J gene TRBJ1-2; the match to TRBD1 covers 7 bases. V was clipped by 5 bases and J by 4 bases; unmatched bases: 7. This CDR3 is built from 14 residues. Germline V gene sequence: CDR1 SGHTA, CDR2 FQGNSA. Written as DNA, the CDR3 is TGTGCCAGCAGCCCCGCCCAGGGGGGCTATGGCTACACCTTC. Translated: CASSPAQGGYGYTF.

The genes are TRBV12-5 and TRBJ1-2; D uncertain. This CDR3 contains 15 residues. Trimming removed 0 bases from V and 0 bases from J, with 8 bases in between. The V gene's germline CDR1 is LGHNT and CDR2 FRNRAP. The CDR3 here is CASGLVNIANYGYTF. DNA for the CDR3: TGTGCTAGTGGTTTGGTAAACATTGCTAACTATGGCTACACCTTC.

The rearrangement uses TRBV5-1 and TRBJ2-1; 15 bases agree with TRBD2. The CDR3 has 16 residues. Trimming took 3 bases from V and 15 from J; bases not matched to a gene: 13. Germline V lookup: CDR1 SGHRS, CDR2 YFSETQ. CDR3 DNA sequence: TGCGCCAGCAGCTCCGCGGGACTAGCGGGGGGAAGGGACTCGTTCTTC. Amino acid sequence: CASSSAGLAGGRDSFF.

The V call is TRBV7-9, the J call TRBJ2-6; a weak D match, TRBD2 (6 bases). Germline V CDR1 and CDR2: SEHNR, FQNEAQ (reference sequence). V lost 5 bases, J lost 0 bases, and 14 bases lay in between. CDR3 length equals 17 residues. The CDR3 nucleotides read TGTGCCAGCAGCCCCGAGGGCGGGATCTCTGGGGCCAACGTCCTGACTTTC. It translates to CASSPEGGISGANVLTF.

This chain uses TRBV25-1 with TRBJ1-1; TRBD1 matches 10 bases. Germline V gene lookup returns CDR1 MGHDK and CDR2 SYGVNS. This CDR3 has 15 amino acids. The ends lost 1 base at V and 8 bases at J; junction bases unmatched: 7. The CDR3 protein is CASSEFGTGASEAFF. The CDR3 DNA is TGTGCCAGCAGTGAATTTGGGACAGGGGCGTCCGAAGCTTTCTTT.

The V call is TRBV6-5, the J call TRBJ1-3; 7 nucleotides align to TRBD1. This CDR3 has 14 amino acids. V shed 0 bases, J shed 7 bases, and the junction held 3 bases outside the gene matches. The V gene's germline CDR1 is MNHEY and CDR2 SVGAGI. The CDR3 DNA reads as TGTGCCAGCAGTTACTCCGGCAGGGGGAACACCATATATTTT. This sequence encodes CASSYSGRGNTIYF.

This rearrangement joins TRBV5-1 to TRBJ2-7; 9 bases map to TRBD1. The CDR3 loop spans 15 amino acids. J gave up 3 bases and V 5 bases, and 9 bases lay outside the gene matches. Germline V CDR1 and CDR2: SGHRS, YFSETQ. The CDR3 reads CASRREWTGDYEQYF. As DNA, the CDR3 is TGCGCCAGCAGGAGGGAATGGACAGGGGACTACGAGCAGTACTTC.

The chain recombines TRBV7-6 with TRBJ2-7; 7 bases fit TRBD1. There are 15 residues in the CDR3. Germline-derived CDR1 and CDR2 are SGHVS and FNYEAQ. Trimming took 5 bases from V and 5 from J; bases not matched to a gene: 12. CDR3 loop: CASSQTTRGPDEQYF. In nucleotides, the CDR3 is TGTGCCAGCAGCCAAACCACGAGGGGGCCCGACGAGCAGTACTTC. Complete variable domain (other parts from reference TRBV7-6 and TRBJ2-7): GAGVSQSPRYKVTKRGQDVALRCDPISGHVSLYWYRQALGQGPEFLTYFNYEAQQDKSGLPNDRFSAERPEGSISTLTIQRTEQRDSAMYRCASSQTTRGPDEQYFGPGTRLTVT.

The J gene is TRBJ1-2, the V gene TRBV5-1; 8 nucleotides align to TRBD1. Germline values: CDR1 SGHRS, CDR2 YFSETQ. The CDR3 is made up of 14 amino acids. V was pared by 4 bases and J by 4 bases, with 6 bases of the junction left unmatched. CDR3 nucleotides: TGCGCCAGCAGCAATGACAGGGGCGCCTATGGCTACACCTTC. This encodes CASSNDRGAYGYTF.

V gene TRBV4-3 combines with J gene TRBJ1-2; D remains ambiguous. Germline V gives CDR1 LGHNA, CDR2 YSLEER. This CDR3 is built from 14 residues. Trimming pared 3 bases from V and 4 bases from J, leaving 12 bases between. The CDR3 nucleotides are TGCGCCAGCAGCCAGACGACCGGGGTCTATGGCTACACCTTC. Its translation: CASSQTTGVYGYTF.

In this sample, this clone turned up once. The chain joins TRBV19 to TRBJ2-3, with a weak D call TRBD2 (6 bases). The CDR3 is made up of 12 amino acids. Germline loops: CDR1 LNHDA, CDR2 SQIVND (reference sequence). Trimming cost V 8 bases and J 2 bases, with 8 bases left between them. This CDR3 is CASWGVTDTQYF. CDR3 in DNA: TGTGCCAGTTGGGGGGTCACAGATACGCAGTATTTT.